This T cell receptor beta chain was sequenced in a study of neoadjuvant anti-PD-1 for oral cavity cancer. Turning to the study itself: Patients without progression received a fourth nivolumab dose around day 43, then surgical resection on days 50-56.

Sequenced by immunoSEQ multiplex PCR; TCRdb stores in-frame clones only, minus some. The sample comprises over 8,000 clones, about 81% of which are singletons, and roughly 4% rests with the top ten. V was trimmed by 6 bases and J by 5 bases, leaving 17 bases between them. The germline V gene has CDR1 LGHNT and CDR2 FRNRAP. There are 14 residues in the CDR3. The time point here: after neoadjuvant nivolumab, at surgical resection. The source is a person aged 35-79 years with oral cavity squamous cell carcinoma. This chain joins TRBV12-5 and TRBJ2-7, with D perhaps TRBD1 or TRBD2 (5 bases each). Material: PBMCs, obtained after nivolumab (anti-PD-1) treatment. CDR3: CASGATGLGDEQYF. In nucleotides, the CDR3 is TGTGCTAGTGGGGCCACGGGGCTGGGGGACGAGCAGTACTTC.